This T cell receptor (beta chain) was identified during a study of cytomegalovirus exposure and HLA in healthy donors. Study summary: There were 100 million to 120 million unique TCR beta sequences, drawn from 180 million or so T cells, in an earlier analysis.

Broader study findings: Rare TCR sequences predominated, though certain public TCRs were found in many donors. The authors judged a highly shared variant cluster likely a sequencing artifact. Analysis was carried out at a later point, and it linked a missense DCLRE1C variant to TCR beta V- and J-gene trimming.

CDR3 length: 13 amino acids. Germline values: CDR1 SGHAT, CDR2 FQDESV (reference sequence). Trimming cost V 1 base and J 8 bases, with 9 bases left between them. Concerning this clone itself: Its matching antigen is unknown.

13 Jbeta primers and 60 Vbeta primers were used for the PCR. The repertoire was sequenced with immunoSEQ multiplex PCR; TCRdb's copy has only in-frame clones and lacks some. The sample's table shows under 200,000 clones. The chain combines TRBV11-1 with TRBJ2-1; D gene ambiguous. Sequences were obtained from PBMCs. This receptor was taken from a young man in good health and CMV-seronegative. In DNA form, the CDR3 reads TGTGCCAGCAGCTTAGTCGGCGGCGATGAGCAGTTCTTC. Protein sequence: CASSLVGGDEQFF.